The sequence of this T cell receptor (beta chain) was determined in a study of identical twins. The study's findings and limits: Fewer insertions marked abundant cord blood beta clonotypes; young adult naive trended weakly, memory not at all.

Each cDNA held unique molecular identifiers, and template switching gave it a universal primer site. In TCRdb, the 5' RACE reads were re-called with MiXCR into one record per CDR3 protein. The profile shows about 660,000 distinct CDR3 sequences, about 9.4% of them singletons. This clonotype was counted between two and nine times. Antigen specificity is unknown. Donors uniformly comprised healthy Caucasians. Germline assignment: CDR1 MNHEY and CDR2 SVGAGI. V lost 0 bases to trimming and J lost 2 bases; unmatched junction nucleotides: 5. The CDR3 length is 19 residues. These same records also appear under a second study, on yellow fever vaccine responses in identical twins.

The sequenced sample consisted of PBMCs. This clonotype was obtained from a woman between 18 and 29 years old in good health. The J gene is TRBJ2-2, the V gene TRBV6-5; TRBD2 matches 14 bases. The CDR3 protein is CASSYSGGLAGVNTGELFF. CDR3 in DNA: TGTGCCAGCAGTTACTCGGGGGGACTAGCGGGAGTAAACACCGGGGAGCTGTTTTTT.